The entry below gives a single T cell receptor (beta chain) sequence along with its context. Its cognate antigen is unknown. V lost 0 bases and J lost 3, with 8 bases in between. This CDR3 has 14 amino acids. Looked up from germline, CDR1 is MGHRA and CDR2 is YSYEKL. This sample was included in a study of PD-1 blockade in classical Hodgkin lymphoma. The method was immunoSEQ multiplex PCR; TCRdb's version includes in-frame clones alone and lacks a portion of them. This sample has about 64,000 clones, with less than 95% found just once. As to time point: cycle 4 day 1 (C4D1), after five to seven weeks of nivolumab. Every one of the patients relapsed after autologous stem cell transplantation (brentuximab vedotin exposure was variable). Under best response, outcomes were complete response, partial response or progressive disease. The study, taken as a whole, reports: Patients newly diagnosed and complete responders had comparable baseline diversity. By cycle point C4D1, TCR diversity had risen significantly in CD4+ cells (but not CD8+ cells).

V and J are TRBV4-1 and TRBJ1-2, with D hard to call. The source was peripheral blood mononuclear cells (PBMCs), collected before the fourth cycle of nivolumab. This TCR was recovered from a human donor with classical Hodgkin lymphoma. In DNA form, the CDR3 reads TGCGCCAGCAGCCAAGATATGGGAGACTATGGCTACACCTTC. It codes for CASSQDMGDYGYTF.